The source of this TCR beta chain is a study of T cells in localized non-small cell lung cancer. Study-wide results and caveats: In the blood, greater T cell density corresponded to longer overall survival. The study sequenced only one region of the tumor. As a result, intratumor heterogeneity could not be excluded and remains possible. Uninvolved adjacent lung showed peak T cell clonality, exceeding tumor. Detection in adjacent lung was observed for a median about 50 of the top 100 tumor clones.

Trimming left V 6 bases short and J 4 bases short, with 19 bases between. The germline V gene encodes CDR1 MDHEN and CDR2 SYDVKM. CDR3 length: 16 residues. Assay: immunoSEQ multiplex PCR; the TCRdb copy retains only in-frame clones and omits some. This table holds around 64,000 clones, around 90% found once. For this clone: What it recognizes is unknown.

The receptor comes from a man aged 35-69 years with stage I squamous cell lung carcinoma. The chain joins TRBV28 to TRBJ2-1; TRBD1 might be the D (6 bases). The sequencing here drew on peripheral blood, taken before any cancer treatment. In nucleotides, the CDR3 is TGTGCCAGCAGAAATCCCCCAGGCAGGGGATACAATGAGCAGTTCTTC. As protein: CASRNPPGRGYNEQFF.